Presented here are 12 T cell receptor beta chains from one specimen sequenced in a study of T-cell reconstitution after alpha-beta-depleted transplantation in children. Library preparation (for TCRbeta) was performed with unique molecular identifiers. One entry per CDR3 protein results from TCRdb running MiXCR on the PCR reads. The sample holds about 340,000 distinct CDR3 sequences; roughly 17% are singletons and the top ten take approximately 44%. The source was PBMCs, mostly from graft donor cells, collected 360 days after TCRalphabeta/CD19-depleted stem cell transplant. All receptors derive from a male patient between 2 and 10 years old who had a stem cell transplant for acute lymphoblastic leukemia, so the T cells may come from the graft donor.

This clonotype was detected only a few times. The chain recombines TRBV28 with TRBJ2-7; D call uncertain. Trimming cost V 1 base and J 3 bases, with 13 bases left between them. This CDR3 contains 15 residues. Germline CDR1 and CDR2: MDHEN and SYDVKM. The CDR3 loop reads CASSLSPTRLYEQYF. DNA of the CDR3: TGTGCCAGCAGTTTATCCCCCACGAGACTCTACGAGCAGTACTTC.

V usage is TRBV21-1 and J usage is TRBJ1-2; the table assigns TRBD1, which was not confirmed against the DNA. TRBV21-1 represents a pseudogene. The CDR3 has 13 residues. CDR3 sequence: CASSPYREYGYTF. In nucleotides, the CDR3 is TGTGCCAGCAGCCCTTACAGGGAGTATGGCTACACCTTC.

The chain employs TRBV2 and TRBJ2-1, with 11 bases lining up with TRBD2. The length of the CDR3 is 19 residues. Germline values: CDR1 SNHLY, CDR2 FYNNEI. Unmatched junction bases numbered 13, after V lost 6 bases and J lost 0 bases. CDR3 coding DNA: TGTGCCAGCAGGATTCGACTAGCGGGAAATTGGGGCTCCTACAATGAGCAGTTCTTC. It translates to CASRIRLAGNWGSYNEQFF.

The V gene is TRBV4-2, the J gene TRBJ2-2; 7 bases fit TRBD2. Germline V gene data show CDR1 as LGHNA and CDR2 as YNFKEQ. V lost 6 bases and J lost 4; bases outside the gene matches: 8. The CDR3 sequence is 15 residues long. CDR3 nucleotide sequence: TGTGCCAGCAGACCCAGCGGGACGGGCACCGGGGAGCTGTTTTTT. Protein: CASRPSGTGTGELFF.

The table lists this clonotype with a few counts. This chain uses TRBV15 with TRBJ2-3; TRBD2 aligns across 8 bases. This CDR3 comprises 13 residues. J was trimmed by 6 bases and V by 5 bases; bases with no gene match: 4. In germline, CDR1 is LNHNV, CDR2 YYDKDF (reference sequence). This CDR3 reads CATSGTRMDTQYF. The CDR3 DNA reads TGTGCCACCAGCGGGACTAGGATGGATACGCAGTATTTT. The full variable domain, completed using reference TRBV15 and TRBJ2-3, is DAMVIQNPRYQVTQFGKPVTLSCSQTLNHNVMYWYQQKSSQAPKLLFHYYDKDFNNEADTPDNFQSRRPNTSFCFLDIRSPGLGDTAMYLCATSGTRMDTQYFGPGTRLTVL.

This clonotype appeared a few times. This chain joins TRBV28 and TRBJ2-2; 9 nucleotides align to TRBD1. Germline V gives CDR1 MDHEN, CDR2 SYDVKM. The CDR3 is made up of 19 amino acids. The trim removed 5 bases at V and 5 bases at J, leaving 18 bases unmatched. DNA for the CDR3: TGTGCCAGCAGTCGCTATGGACAGGGGTCCCCTATGCGGACCGGGGAGCTGTTTTTT. This codes for CASSRYGQGSPMRTGELFF.

As regards this clonotype: An end of the junction differs from the germline gene, which may be a read error. The rearrangement uses TRBV3-1 and TRBJ2-6, with TRBD1 matching over 7 bases. The CDR3 is made up of 19 amino acids. Germline CDR1 and CDR2: LGHDT and YNNKEL (reference sequence). CDR3 nucleotide sequence: TGTGCCAGCAGCCAAGGGCCGGGACAGCCCTTCTCTGGGGCCAACGTCCGGACTTTC. Protein product: CASSQGPGQPFSGANVRTF.

This clonotype was observed many times. The chain uses TRBV25-1 and TRBJ2-1, with TRBD2 identical over 11 bases. Per the germline V gene, CDR1 is MGHDK and CDR2 is SYGVNS. This CDR3 contains 16 residues. After removal of 4 bases from V and 2 bases from J, the junction contained 4 bases not matched to a gene. The CDR3 DNA sequence: TGTGCCAGCAGTGGGACTAGCGGGCTAGCCTACAATGAGCAGTTCTTC. Encoded protein: CASSGTSGLAYNEQFF.

V usage is TRBV28 and J usage is TRBJ2-5, with 16 positions matching TRBD2. CDR3 length: 15 residues. The germline CDR1 and CDR2 sequences are MDHEN and SYDVKM. The V gene end was trimmed by 9 bases and the J gene end by 4 bases; junction bases not matched to a gene: 5. CDR3 amino acids: CASGGLAGGRETQYF. CDR3 sequence (DNA): TGTGCCAGTGGGGGACTAGCGGGAGGGCGAGAGACCCAGTACTTC. The full variable domain, with the rest looked up from reference TRBV28 and TRBJ2-5, is DVKVTQSSRYLVKRTGEKVFLECVQDMDHENMFWYRQDPGLGLRLIYFSYDVKMKEKGDIPEGYSVSREKKERFSLILESASTNQTSMYLCASGGLAGGRETQYFGPGTRLLVL.

This clonotype turned up a few times. This chain links TRBV28 with TRBJ2-3, with D perhaps matching TRBD1 or TRBD2 (5 bases each). CDR3 length equals 13 residues. Looked up from germline, CDR1 is MDHEN and CDR2 is SYDVKM. The germline V and J ends were trimmed by 11 bases and 6 bases, with 18 bases remaining between them. Here the CDR3 reads CASGDRGTDTQYF. DNA for the CDR3: TGTGCCTCCGGGGACCGAGGGACCGATACGCAGTATTTT. Drawing the rest from reference TRBV28 and TRBJ2-3, the complete variable domain is DVKVTQSSRYLVKRTGEKVFLECVQDMDHENMFWYRQDPGLGLRLIYFSYDVKMKEKGDIPEGYSVSREKKERFSLILESASTNQTSMYLCASGDRGTDTQYFGPGTRLTVL.

This clonotype was seen more than once but under ten times. V gene TRBV12-3 or TRBV12-4 combines with J gene TRBJ2-2; D not certain. The CDR3 contains 15 residues. V lost 2 bases and J 6 bases, leaving 13 bases between the germline ends. The CDR3 nucleotides read TGTGCCAGCAGTTTATTAGAGGCAGTTGCCGGGGAGCTGTTTTTT. Translating it yields CASSLLEAVAGELFF.

V usage is TRBV28 and J usage is TRBJ2-3, with 11 bases identical to TRBD2. Germline V gives CDR1 MDHEN, CDR2 SYDVKM. J was trimmed by 4 bases and V by 3 bases; bases with no gene match: 12. This CDR3 contains 18 residues. The DNA of the CDR3 is TGTGCCAGCAGTTTCCCGATAGCGGGAGGGCCCCCGCCAGATACGCAGTATTTT. Translated: CASSFPIAGGPPPDTQYF.